The clone carrying this T cell receptor (beta chain) occurred a few times. The CDR3 covers 13 residues. The V gene's germline CDR1 is LNHDA and CDR2 SQIVND (reference sequence). V dropped 2 bases and J dropped 14 bases, with 18 bases sitting between them. This entry comes from a study of patients and donors after allogeneic stem cell transplantation. TCRdb passed the RT-PCR reads through MiXCR, listing each CDR3 protein once. This table holds about 960,000 distinct CDR3 sequences, under 20% found once. The genes are TRBV19 and TRBJ1-1; a weak D match, TRBD1 (6 bases). The sequence derives from a human donor who was either an allogeneic HSCT recipient or a stem cell or donor lymphocyte infusion donor (not recorded which). It is not recorded whose cells these are; they may come from a transplant donor. The sequenced material came from blood, either unsorted or a sorted T cell fraction (not recorded which). The CDR3 coding sequence is TGTGCCAGTAGTATATTCGGGGCGACAGGTATATTCTTT. Translation: CASSIFGATGIFF.